This T cell receptor beta chain was observed in a study of T-cell reconstitution after alpha-beta-depleted transplantation in children. This clonotype was seen ten or more times. Using unique molecular identifiers, the investigators prepared the TCRbeta library. Each CDR3 protein gets one entry after TCRdb re-called the PCR reads with MiXCR. The sample has hundreds of thousands of distinct CDR3 sequences; about 9.5% are singletons. Trimming left V 5 bases short and J 4 bases short, with 12 bases between. The CDR3 spans 13 residues. Germline V gene sequence: CDR1 SGHRS, CDR2 YFSETQ. The J gene is TRBJ1-2, the V gene TRBV5-1; D unclear. This clonotype was sampled from a human donor who donated a stem cell graft to a child with acute lymphoblastic leukemia. Sequences were derived from PBMCs from the stem cell graft donor, sampled from the stem cell graft. CDR3 protein: CASSLEDPYGYTF. DNA of the CDR3: TGCGCCAGCAGTCTCGAAGACCCCTATGGCTACACCTTC.